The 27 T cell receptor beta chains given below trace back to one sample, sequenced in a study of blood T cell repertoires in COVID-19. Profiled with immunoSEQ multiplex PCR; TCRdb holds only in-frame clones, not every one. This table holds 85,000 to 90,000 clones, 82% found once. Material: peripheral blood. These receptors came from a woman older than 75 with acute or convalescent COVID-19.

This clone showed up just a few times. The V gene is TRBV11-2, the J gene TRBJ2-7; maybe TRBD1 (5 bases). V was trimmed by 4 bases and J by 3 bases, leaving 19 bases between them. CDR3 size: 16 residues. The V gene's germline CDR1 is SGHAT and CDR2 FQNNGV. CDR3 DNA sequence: TGTGCCAGCAGCTCGGACCGAGACAGTTTGGGCTACGAGCAGTACTTC. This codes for CASSSDRDSLGYEQYF.

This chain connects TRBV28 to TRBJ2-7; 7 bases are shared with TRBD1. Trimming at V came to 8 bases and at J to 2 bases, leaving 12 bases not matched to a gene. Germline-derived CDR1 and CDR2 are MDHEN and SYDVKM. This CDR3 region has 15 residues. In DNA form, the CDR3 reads TGTGCCAGCGTATCCGGGACAGTTATACCCTACGAGCAGTACTTC. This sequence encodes CASVSGTVIPYEQYF.

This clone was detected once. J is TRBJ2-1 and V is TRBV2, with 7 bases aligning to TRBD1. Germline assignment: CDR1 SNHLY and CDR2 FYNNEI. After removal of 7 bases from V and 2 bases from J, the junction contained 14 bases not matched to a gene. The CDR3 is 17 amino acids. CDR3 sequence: CASNPDLPGQTYNEQFF. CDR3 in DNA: TGTGCCAGCAATCCCGACTTACCGGGACAGACCTACAATGAGCAGTTCTTC.

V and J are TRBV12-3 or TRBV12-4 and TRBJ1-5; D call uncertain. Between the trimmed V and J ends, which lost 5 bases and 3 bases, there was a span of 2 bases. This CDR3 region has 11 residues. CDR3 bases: TGTGCCAGCAGTCTCAATCAGCCCCAGCATTTT. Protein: CASSLNQPQHF.

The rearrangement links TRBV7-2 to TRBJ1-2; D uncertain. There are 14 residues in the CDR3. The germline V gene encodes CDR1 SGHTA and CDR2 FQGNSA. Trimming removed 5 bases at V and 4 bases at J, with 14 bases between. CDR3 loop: CASSPGGQVYGYTF. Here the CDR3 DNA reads TGTGCCAGCAGCCCAGGAGGGCAGGTCTATGGCTACACCTTC.

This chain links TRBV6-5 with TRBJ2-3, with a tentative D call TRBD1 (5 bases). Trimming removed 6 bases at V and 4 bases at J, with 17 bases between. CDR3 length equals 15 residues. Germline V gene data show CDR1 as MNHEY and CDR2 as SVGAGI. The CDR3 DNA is TGTGCCAGCAGGACCTCGACGACAGCTTCAGATACGCAGTATTTT. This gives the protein CASRTSTTASDTQYF.

The chain's CDR3 is CASSEQGGGYNEQFF. The DNA for the CDR3 is TGTGCCAGCAGTGAACAGGGGGGTGGCTACAATGAGCAGTTCTTC. The chain recombines TRBV6-1 with TRBJ2-1; a possible D gene is TRBD1 (7 bases). This CDR3 contains 15 residues. V lost 2 bases to trimming and J lost 3 bases, with 11 bases between them. The germline gives CDR1 MNHNS, CDR2 SASEGT.

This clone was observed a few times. The CDR3 coding sequence is TGTGCCAGCAGTTTCGGGACAGGGGGAAACAATGAGCAGTTCTTC. Protein: CASSFGTGGNNEQFF. The genes are TRBV27 and TRBJ2-1, with 11 bases fitting TRBD1. V gave up 3 bases and J gave up 5 bases; unmatched junction bases: 3. CDR3 size: 15 residues. The germline V gene has CDR1 MNHEY and CDR2 SMNVEV (reference sequence).

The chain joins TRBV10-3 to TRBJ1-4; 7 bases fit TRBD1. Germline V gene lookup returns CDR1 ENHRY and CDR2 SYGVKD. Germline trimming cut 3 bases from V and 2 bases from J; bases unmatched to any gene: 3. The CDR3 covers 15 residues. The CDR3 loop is CAISDAGGTNEKLFF. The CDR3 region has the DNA TGTGCCATCAGTGATGCAGGGGGTACTAATGAAAAACTGTTTTTT.

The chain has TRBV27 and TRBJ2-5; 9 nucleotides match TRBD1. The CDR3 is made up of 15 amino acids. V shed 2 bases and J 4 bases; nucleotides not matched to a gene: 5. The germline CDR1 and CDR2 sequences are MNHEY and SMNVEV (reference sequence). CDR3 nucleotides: TGTGCCAGCAGTTTACAAAACAGGGGGCCAGAGACCCAGTACTTC. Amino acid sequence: CASSLQNRGPETQYF.

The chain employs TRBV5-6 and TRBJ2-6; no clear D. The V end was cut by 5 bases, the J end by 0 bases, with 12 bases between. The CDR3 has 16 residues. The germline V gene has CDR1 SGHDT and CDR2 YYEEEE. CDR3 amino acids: CASSLILSSGANVLTF. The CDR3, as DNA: TGTGCCAGCAGTCTTATACTTAGCTCTGGGGCCAACGTCCTGACTTTC.

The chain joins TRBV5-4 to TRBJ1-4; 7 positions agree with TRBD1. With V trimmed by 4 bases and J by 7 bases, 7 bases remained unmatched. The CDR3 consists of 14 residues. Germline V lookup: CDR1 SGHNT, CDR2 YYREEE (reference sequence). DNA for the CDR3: TGTGCCAGCAGCGACTCGGACAGGTCTGAAAAACTGTTTTTT. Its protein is CASSDSDRSEKLFF. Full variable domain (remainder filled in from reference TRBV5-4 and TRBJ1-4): ETGVTQSPTHLIKTRGQQVTLRCSSQSGHNTVSWYQQALGQGPQFIFQYYREEENGRGNFPPRFSGLQFPNYSSELNVNALELDDSALYLCASSDSDRSEKLFFGSGTQLSVL.

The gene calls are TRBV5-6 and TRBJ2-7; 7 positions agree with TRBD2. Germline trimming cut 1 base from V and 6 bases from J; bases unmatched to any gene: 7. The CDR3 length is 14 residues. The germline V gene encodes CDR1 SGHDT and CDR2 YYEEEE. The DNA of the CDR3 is TGTGCCAGCAGCTTGAGGCTAGCGGCAAGCGAGCAGTACTTC. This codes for CASSLRLAASEQYF.

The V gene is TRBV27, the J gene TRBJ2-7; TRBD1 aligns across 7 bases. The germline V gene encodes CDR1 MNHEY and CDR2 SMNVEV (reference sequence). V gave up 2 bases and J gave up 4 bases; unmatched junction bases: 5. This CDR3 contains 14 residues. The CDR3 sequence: CASSLGTDPYEQYF. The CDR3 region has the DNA TGTGCCAGCAGTTTAGGGACAGATCCTTACGAGCAGTACTTC.

The CDR3: CASSYPRTGNNSPLHF. CDR3 nucleotide sequence: TGTGCCAGCAGTTACCCCCGGACAGGCAATAATTCACCCCTCCACTTT. The rearrangement links TRBV6-2 or TRBV6-3 to TRBJ1-6, with TRBD1 matching 7 bases. This CDR3 has 16 residues. From germline, CDR1 is MNHEY and CDR2 SVGEGT. The V and J ends lost 2 bases and 5 bases, in that order; junction bases with no gene match: 6.

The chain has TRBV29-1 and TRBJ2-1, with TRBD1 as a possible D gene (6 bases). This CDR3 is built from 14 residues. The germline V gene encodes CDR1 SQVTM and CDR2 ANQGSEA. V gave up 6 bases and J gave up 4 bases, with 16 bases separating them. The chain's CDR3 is CSVRTGSGYNEQFF. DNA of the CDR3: TGCAGCGTGAGAACAGGGTCTGGGTACAATGAGCAGTTCTTC.

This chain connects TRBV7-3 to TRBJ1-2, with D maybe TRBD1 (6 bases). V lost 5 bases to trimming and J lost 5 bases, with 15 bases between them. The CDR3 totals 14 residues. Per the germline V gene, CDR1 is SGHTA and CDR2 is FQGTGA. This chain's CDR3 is CASSLTGIGYGYTF. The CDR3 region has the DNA TGTGCCAGCAGCCTTACAGGGATAGGGTATGGCTACACCTTC.

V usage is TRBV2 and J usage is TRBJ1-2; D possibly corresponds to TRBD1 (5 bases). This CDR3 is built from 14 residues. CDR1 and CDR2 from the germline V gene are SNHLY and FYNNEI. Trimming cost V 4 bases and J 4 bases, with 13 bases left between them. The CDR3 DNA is TGTGCCAGCAGTGCGGGCCAGGGCCCCTATGGCTACACCTTC. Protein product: CASSAGQGPYGYTF.

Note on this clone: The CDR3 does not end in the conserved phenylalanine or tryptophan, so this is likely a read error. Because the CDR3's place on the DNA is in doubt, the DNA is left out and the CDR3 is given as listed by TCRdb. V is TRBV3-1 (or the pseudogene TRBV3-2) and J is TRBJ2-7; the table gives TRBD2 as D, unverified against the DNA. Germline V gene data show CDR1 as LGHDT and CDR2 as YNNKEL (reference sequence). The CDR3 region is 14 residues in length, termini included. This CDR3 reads CASSQGVLVAGGSG.

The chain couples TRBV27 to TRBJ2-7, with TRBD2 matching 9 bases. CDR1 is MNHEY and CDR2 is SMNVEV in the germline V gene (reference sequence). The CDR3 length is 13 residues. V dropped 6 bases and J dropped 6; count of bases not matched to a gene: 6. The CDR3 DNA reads TGTGCCAGCAGCCTGGCTAGCGGGATCGAGCAGTACTTC. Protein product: CASSLASGIEQYF.

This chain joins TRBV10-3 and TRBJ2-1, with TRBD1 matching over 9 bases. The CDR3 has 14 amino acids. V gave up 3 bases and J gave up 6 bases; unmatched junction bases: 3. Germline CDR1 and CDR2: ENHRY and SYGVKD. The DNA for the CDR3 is TGTGCCATCAGTGATGGGACAGGGTCCAATGAGCAGTTCTTC. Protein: CAISDGTGSNEQFF.

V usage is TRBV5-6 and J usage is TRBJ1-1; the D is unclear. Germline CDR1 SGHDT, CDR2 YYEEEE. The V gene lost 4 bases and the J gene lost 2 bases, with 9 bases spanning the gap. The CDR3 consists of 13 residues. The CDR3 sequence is CASSLWSNTEAFF. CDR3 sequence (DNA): TGTGCCAGCAGCCTTTGGAGCAACACTGAAGCTTTCTTT. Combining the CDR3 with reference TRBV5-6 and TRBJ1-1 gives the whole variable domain DAGVTQSPTHLIKTRGQQVTLRCSPKSGHDTVSWYQQALGQGPQFIFQYYEEEERQRGNFPDRFSGHQFPNYSSELNVNALLLGDSALYLCASSLWSNTEAFFGQGTRLTVV.

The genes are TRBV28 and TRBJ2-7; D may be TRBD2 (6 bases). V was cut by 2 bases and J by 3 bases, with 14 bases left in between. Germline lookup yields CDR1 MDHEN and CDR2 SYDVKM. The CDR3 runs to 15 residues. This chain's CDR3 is CASSLQGGLYYEQYF. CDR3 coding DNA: TGTGCCAGCAGTTTACAGGGAGGATTATACTACGAGCAGTACTTC.

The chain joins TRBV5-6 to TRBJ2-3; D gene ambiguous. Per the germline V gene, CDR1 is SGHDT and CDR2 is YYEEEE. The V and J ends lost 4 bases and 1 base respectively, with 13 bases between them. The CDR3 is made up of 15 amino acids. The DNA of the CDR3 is TGTGCCAGCAGCGGGCAAGGCCCTCGCACAGATACGCAGTATTTT. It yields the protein CASSGQGPRTDTQYF.

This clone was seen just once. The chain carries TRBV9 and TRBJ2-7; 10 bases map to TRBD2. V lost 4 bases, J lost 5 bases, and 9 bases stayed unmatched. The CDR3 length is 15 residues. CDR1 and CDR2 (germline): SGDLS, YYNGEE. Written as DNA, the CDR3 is TGTGCCAGCAGCCTAGGCGCTAGCGGGAGTCACGAGCAGTACTTC. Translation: CASSLGASGSHEQYF.

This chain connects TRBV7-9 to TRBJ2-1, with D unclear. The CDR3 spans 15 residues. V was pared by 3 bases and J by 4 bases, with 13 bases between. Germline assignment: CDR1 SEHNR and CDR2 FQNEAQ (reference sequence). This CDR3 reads CASSFQLVPYNEQFF. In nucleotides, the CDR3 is TGTGCCAGCAGCTTCCAACTGGTCCCTTACAATGAGCAGTTCTTC. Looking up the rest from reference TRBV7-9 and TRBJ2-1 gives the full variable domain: DTGVSQNPRHKITKRGQNVTFRCDPISEHNRLYWYRQTLGQGPEFLTYFQNEAQLEKSRLLSDRFSAERPKGSFSTLEIQRTEQGDSAMYLCASSFQLVPYNEQFFGPGTRLTVL.

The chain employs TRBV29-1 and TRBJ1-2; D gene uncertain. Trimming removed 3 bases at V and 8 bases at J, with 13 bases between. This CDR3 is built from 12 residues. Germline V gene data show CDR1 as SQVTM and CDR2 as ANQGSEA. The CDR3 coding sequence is TGCAGCGTTGAGGGCGAGGGTGGGGGCTACACCTTC. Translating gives CSVEGEGGGYTF.